The 21 T cell receptor beta chains in this list originate from one sample, sequenced in a study of persistence of HIV-infected CD4 T cells. An overlapping HIV-1 Gag peptide pool stimulated these cells at roughly 0.97 ug/peptide/mL. Sorted nonresponding memory CD4+ T cells were CD40L-negative, CD69-negative, CD45RO-high. Their antigens are not known. Sequencing used immunoSEQ version 4 in survey mode. Sequencing was performed with immunoSEQ multiplex PCR; in TCRdb, only in-frame clones are kept and a portion is missing. The sample contains around 42,000 clones, around three quarters of which appear only once. This specimen consisted of CD4+ T cells sorted from PBMCs after roughly 20-hour stimulation, obtained from a patient who received antiretroviral therapy. Receptor source: an adult man with HIV who was CMV-seropositive.

The chain is built from TRBV7-8 and TRBJ2-1, with 13 bases lining up with TRBD2. CDR3 length: 17 residues. With 4 bases clipped from V and 4 bases from J, the junction kept 7 bases outside the gene matches. Germline loops: CDR1 SGHVS, CDR2 FQNEAQ. Here the CDR3 DNA reads TGTGCCAGCAGCTCGACTCGGACTAGCGGGGGATACAATGAGCAGTTCTTC. Amino acids: CASSSTRTSGGYNEQFF.

This clone was detected a few times. The chain links TRBV15 to TRBJ2-1, with D tentatively TRBD1 (6 bases). This CDR3 comprises 16 residues. The germline V gene has CDR1 LNHNV and CDR2 YYDKDF (reference sequence). V was cut by 1 base and J by 0 bases, with 10 bases left in between. The CDR3 DNA sequence: TGTGCCACCAGCAGAGGTGGGGGCTACTCCTACAATGAGCAGTTCTTC. Translated, it gives CATSRGGGYSYNEQFF. Combining the CDR3 with reference TRBV15 and TRBJ2-1 gives the whole variable domain DAMVIQNPRYQVTQFGKPVTLSCSQTLNHNVMYWYQQKSSQAPKLLFHYYDKDFNNEADTPDNFQSRRPNTSFCFLDIRSPGLGDTAMYLCATSRGGGYSYNEQFFGPGTRLTVL.

The chain recombines TRBV5-1 with TRBJ2-3; no clear D. V lost 4 bases and J lost 2, with 14 bases in between. CDR3 length: 15 residues. CDR1 is SGHRS and CDR2 is YFSETQ in the germline V gene. CDR3: CASSNQAGYTDTQYF. CDR3 DNA sequence: TGCGCCAGCAGCAACCAAGCTGGCTACACAGATACGCAGTATTTT.

This chain joins TRBV6-5 and TRBJ2-7; TRBD1 aligns across 9 bases. The V gene end was trimmed by 6 bases and the J gene end by 2 bases; junction bases not matched to a gene: 5. Germline values: CDR1 MNHEY, CDR2 SVGAGI. CDR3 length: 14 residues. CDR3 sequence: CASRSDRGTYEQYF. CDR3 coding DNA: TGTGCCAGCAGAAGCGACAGGGGGACCTACGAGCAGTACTTC.

Concerning this clone itself: The sample contains more than one DNA sequence encoding this CDR3. The chain uses TRBV27 and TRBJ1-6; D gene uncertain. Germline-derived CDR1 and CDR2 are MNHEY and SMNVEV (reference sequence). The V and J ends lost 2 bases and 0 bases respectively, with 11 bases between them. The CDR3 loop spans 17 amino acids. The CDR3 protein is CASSLSPASSYNSPLHF. The DNA of the CDR3 is TGTGCCAGCAGTTTAAGCCCGGCGAGCTCCTATAATTCACCCCTCCACTTT.

This clone is labeled as medium-sized. This chain's CDR3 is CASSQDPIQPQHF. CDR3 DNA sequence: TGTGCCAGCAGCCAGGACCCTATTCAGCCCCAGCATTTT. The V gene is TRBV3-1 (or the pseudogene TRBV3-2), the J gene TRBJ1-5; D not resolved. The CDR3 has 13 amino acids. Between the trimmed V and J ends, which lost 3 bases and 6 bases, there was a span of 9 bases. Germline V gives CDR1 LGHDT, CDR2 YNNKEL (reference sequence).

The V gene is TRBV7-6, the J gene TRBJ2-5; TRBD1 is a possible D gene (5 bases). Between the trimmed V and J ends, which lost 2 bases and 2 bases, there was a span of 12 bases. CDR1 is SGHVS, CDR2 FNYEAQ, per germline. The CDR3 length is 15 residues. Here the CDR3 DNA reads TGTGCCAGCAGCTTAAGGGGCAGGGTTCAAGAGACCCAGTACTTC. Encoded protein: CASSLRGRVQETQYF.

The V and J genes are TRBV4-2 and TRBJ2-7; 8 bases are shared with TRBD2. Germline loops: CDR1 LGHNA, CDR2 YNFKEQ. Trimming took 2 bases from V and 6 from J; bases not matched to a gene: 9. CDR3 length: 15 residues. The CDR3 here is CASSQTSGHLSEQYF. The CDR3 nucleotides are TGTGCCAGCAGCCAAACTAGCGGACATTTGAGCGAGCAGTACTTC.

V gene TRBV4-1 combines with J gene TRBJ2-7; unclear D gene. In germline, CDR1 is MGHRA, CDR2 YSYEKL. The CDR3 contains 13 residues. Trimming shortened V by 0 bases and J by 2 bases, and 5 bases separated the two germline ends. CDR3 sequence (DNA): TGCGCCAGCAGCCAAGAACCGACCTACGAGCAGTACTTC. Translating gives CASSQEPTYEQYF.

This clone was counted between two and nine times. The genes are TRBV19 and TRBJ1-2, with D possibly being TRBD1 (5 bases). Germline V lookup: CDR1 LNHDA, CDR2 SQIVND (reference sequence). V shed 5 bases and J shed 1 base, with 14 bases lying between them. The CDR3 extends over 15 amino acids. The CDR3 spells CASSRGDGLNYGYTF. The CDR3 DNA reads TGTGCCAGTAGTCGAGGGGACGGCCTTAACTATGGCTACACCTTC.

This clone was seen more than once but under ten times. V usage is TRBV4-1 and J usage is TRBJ2-2; the match to TRBD1 covers 7 bases. After removal of 4 bases from V and 6 bases from J, the junction contained 8 bases not matched to a gene. Germline lookup yields CDR1 MGHRA and CDR2 YSYEKL. The length of the CDR3 is 15 residues. The CDR3 region is CASSPKGASAGELFF. The CDR3 DNA follows: TGCGCCAGCAGCCCCAAGGGGGCATCGGCCGGGGAGCTGTTTTTT.

This chain links TRBV2 with TRBJ2-5; the match to TRBD1 covers 7 bases. The CDR3 is 13 residues long. Germline V lookup: CDR1 SNHLY, CDR2 FYNNEI. Losses at the gene ends were 5 bases for V and 3 bases for J; bases not matched to a gene: 3. CDR3 nucleotides: TGTGCCAGCAGTCGGACAGGAGAAGAGACCCAGTACTTC. Translating gives CASSRTGEETQYF.

The V gene is TRBV7-2, the J gene TRBJ1-5; no clear D gene. The CDR3 totals 16 residues. CDR1 and CDR2 (germline): SGHTA, FQGNSA. The V end lost 5 bases, the J end lost 2 bases, and 16 bases lay between the germline ends. DNA of the CDR3: TGTGCCAGCAGCCTGCAAGCGGGAGGACGCAATCAGCCCCAGCATTTT. It specifies CASSLQAGGRNQPQHF.

The chain uses TRBV3-1 (or the pseudogene TRBV3-2) and TRBJ2-3; TRBD2 matches at 8 bases. Germline V gives CDR1 LGHDT, CDR2 YNNKEL (reference sequence). V lost 6 bases to trimming and J lost 8 bases; unmatched junction nucleotides: 4. The CDR3 extends over 12 amino acids. The CDR3 here is CASSPGRGTQYF. CDR3 bases: TGTGCCAGCAGTCCCGGGAGGGGTACGCAGTATTTT.

The chain recombines TRBV4-1 with TRBJ1-5, with no clear D. The CDR3 is made up of 16 amino acids. Between the trimmed V and J ends, which lost 1 base and 2 bases, there was a span of 12 bases. Germline V gene lookup returns CDR1 MGHRA and CDR2 YSYEKL. DNA for the CDR3: TGCGCCAGCAGCCAAGGCCTGGTATCGGGCAATCAGCCCCAGCATTTT. This sequence encodes CASSQGLVSGNQPQHF.

This clone is labeled medium-sized. The chain is built from TRBV30 and TRBJ1-3; TRBD1 agrees at 7 bases. Per germline, CDR1 GTSNPN and CDR2 SVGIG (reference sequence). There are 17 residues in the CDR3. The V and J ends lost 1 base and 0 bases, in that order; junction bases with no gene match: 9. The CDR3 DNA is TGTGCCTGGAGTGATCTAAACAGGGGCTTCTCTGGAAACACCATATATTTT. It encodes CAWSDLNRGFSGNTIYF.

This chain uses TRBV7-2 with TRBJ1-2; 9 nucleotides agree with TRBD1. V lost 2 bases, J lost 3 bases, and 1 base stayed unmatched. This CDR3 comprises 14 residues. Germline-derived CDR1 and CDR2 are SGHTA and FQGNSA. The CDR3 sequence: CASSLWDRDYGYTF. CDR3 DNA: TGTGCCAGCAGCTTATGGGACAGGGACTATGGCTACACCTTC.

CDR3 protein: CASSSPRRGVSNTEAFF. The CDR3 DNA sequence: TGTGCCAGCAGTTCCCCCCGGAGGGGAGTCAGTAACACTGAAGCTTTCTTT. The chain links TRBV25-1 to TRBJ1-1; D possibly corresponds to TRBD1 (5 bases). Trimming took 5 bases from V and 2 from J, leaving 21 bases between them. The germline V gene encodes CDR1 MGHDK and CDR2 SYGVNS. The CDR3 extends over 17 amino acids.

This sequence joins TRBV3-1 (or the pseudogene TRBV3-2) and TRBJ1-1; D may be TRBD1 (5 bases). The germline gives CDR1 LGHDT, CDR2 YNNKEL (reference sequence). Trimming took off 2 bases at V and 0 bases at J, with 16 bases between the two ends. This CDR3 spans 17 amino acids. The CDR3, as DNA: TGTGCCAGCAGCCAAAGAAAGGACTCGACAGTGAACACTGAAGCTTTCTTT. It translates to CASSQRKDSTVNTEAFF.

The chain uses TRBV11-3 and TRBJ1-6; 7 positions agree with TRBD1. The CDR3 has 14 amino acids. V was pared by 4 bases and J by 5 bases, with 2 bases of the junction left unmatched. CDR1 and CDR2 from the germline V gene are SGHNT and YENEEA. In DNA, the CDR3 is TGTGCCAGCAGCTCTGGACAGGATAATTCACCCCTCCACTTT. Translation gives CASSSGQDNSPLHF. Together with reference TRBV11-3 and TRBJ1-6, the CDR3 gives the full variable domain: EAGVVQSPRYKIIEKKQPVAFWCNPISGHNTLYWYLQNLGQGPELLIRYENEEAVDDSQLPKDRFSAERLKGVDSTLKIQPAELGDSAVYLCASSSGQDNSPLHFGNGTRLTVT.

V gene TRBV4-1 combines with J gene TRBJ1-1, with D maybe TRBD1 (5 bases). There are 15 residues in the CDR3. Trimming removed 3 bases from V and 4 bases from J, with 15 bases in between. From germline, CDR1 is MGHRA and CDR2 YSYEKL. The CDR3 reads CASSQEPGRTTEAFF. The CDR3, as DNA: TGCGCCAGCAGCCAGGAACCGGGACGGACCACTGAAGCTTTCTTT.